The clone carrying this T cell receptor beta chain was counted ten times or more. This sample was taken from a study of naive and memory T cell subsets. Treatment reported: skin biopsy from PPD injection site in Mantoux-positive individual. The library had UMIs added by 3' ligation of an oligonucleotide to TCR cDNA. Germline loops: CDR1 MNHEY, CDR2 SMNVEV (reference sequence). Trimming took 5 bases from V and 0 from J, leaving 11 bases between them. The CDR3 has 14 amino acids. Ligated cDNA underwent four rounds of PCR with nested alpha and beta constant region primers and SP2. TCRdb reprocessed the UMI-ligation and nested PCR reads via MiXCR and lists one record per CDR3 protein. The table lists around 33,000 distinct CDR3 sequences, about 7.4% of them singletons, with over 3% in the top ten.

V gene TRBV27 combines with J gene TRBJ2-7; D might be TRBD1 (5 bases). The material was skin, obtained from a tuberculin skin test site. The receptor was isolated from an adult in good health. The CDR3 DNA is TGTGCCAGCAGTATCAGTCAGGGCTCCTACGAGCAGTACTTC. The encoded protein is CASSISQGSYEQYF.